The next 19 T cell receptor beta chains were all read from a single sample in a study of blood T cell repertoires in COVID-19. The table came from immunoSEQ multiplex PCR; TCRdb's copy has only in-frame clones and leaves some out. Here the sample spans about 27,000 clones, 60% to 70% being singletons. The sequenced material came from peripheral blood. The source is a man between 60 and 70 years old with active or convalescent COVID-19.

The chain couples TRBV29-1 to TRBJ2-7; D might be TRBD2 (6 bases). The V gene's germline CDR1 is SQVTM and CDR2 ANQGSEA. The CDR3 extends over 14 amino acids. V shed 6 bases and J shed 0 bases, with 15 bases lying between them. CDR3 in amino acids: CSVGRGLSSYEQYF. The DNA of the CDR3 is TGCAGCGTCGGAAGGGGACTCAGCTCCTACGAGCAGTACTTC.

This clone appeared a few times. The chain couples TRBV9 to TRBJ2-2; 10 positions match TRBD1. After removal of 5 bases from V and 4 bases from J, the junction contained 5 bases not matched to a gene. The germline gives CDR1 SGDLS, CDR2 YYNGEE. The CDR3 totals 15 residues. CDR3 DNA sequence: TGTGCCAGCAGTGGGGGACAGGGGATCACCGGGGAGCTGTTTTTT. This codes for CASSGGQGITGELFF. Full variable domain (rest looked up from reference TRBV9 and TRBJ2-2): DSGVTQTPKHLITATGQRVTLRCSPRSGDLSVYWYQQSLDQGLQFLIQYYNGEERAKGNILERFSAQQFPDLHSELNLSSLELGDSALYFCASSGGQGITGELFFGEGSRLTVL.

J is TRBJ2-7 and V is TRBV28, with D possibly TRBD2 on 6 matching bases. This CDR3 spans 15 amino acids. Germline-derived CDR1 and CDR2 are MDHEN and SYDVKM. With 3 bases removed from V and 0 bases from J, the gap between germline ends came to 12 bases. DNA of the CDR3: TGTGCCAGCAGTTTGTATAGCGGAGGCTCCTACGAGCAGTACTTC. Translating it yields CASSLYSGGSYEQYF. The complete variable domain, with remaining parts taken from reference TRBV28 and TRBJ2-7, reads DVKVTQSSRYLVKRTGEKVFLECVQDMDHENMFWYRQDPGLGLRLIYFSYDVKMKEKGDIPEGYSVSREKKERFSLILESASTNQTSMYLCASSLYSGGSYEQYFGPGTRLTVT.

This chain links TRBV29-1 with TRBJ1-1, with TRBD1 as a possible D gene (6 bases). Trimming removed 4 bases from V and 5 bases from J, with 20 bases in between. The CDR3 contains 15 residues. The germline gives CDR1 SQVTM, CDR2 ANQGSEA. The CDR3 region has the DNA TGCAGCGTTGCCAGGGATTTCTCCCAGGGGACTGAAGCTTTCTTT. Residues: CSVARDFSQGTEAFF.

The J gene is TRBJ2-3, the V gene TRBV6-6, with TRBD1 identical over 9 bases. V trimming: 2 bases; J trimming: 7 bases; junction bases outside the gene matches: 10. In germline, CDR1 is MNHNY, CDR2 SVGAGI (reference sequence). CDR3 length: 16 amino acids. CDR3 loop: CASSYRNRDRDHTQYF. The DNA of the CDR3 is TGTGCCAGCAGTTACCGGAACCGGGACAGGGATCATACGCAGTATTTT.

The chain recombines TRBV2 with TRBJ2-7; D might be TRBD2 (6 bases). V lost 3 bases, J lost 2 bases, and 8 bases lay in between. CDR1 and CDR2 (germline): SNHLY, FYNNEI. This CDR3 has 13 amino acids. In DNA form, the CDR3 reads TGTGCCAGCAGTGATCGGGGGACCTACGAGCAGTACTTC. Its protein is CASSDRGTYEQYF.

The V call is TRBV5-1, the J call TRBJ2-2, with D perhaps TRBD1 (5 bases). Germline CDR1 reads SGHRS; CDR2 reads YFSETQ. CDR3 size: 14 residues. Trimming removed 4 bases from V and 3 bases from J, with 10 bases in between. The CDR3 is CASSKDTHTGELFF. The DNA of the CDR3 is TGCGCCAGCAGCAAGGACACCCACACCGGGGAGCTGTTTTTT.

This clone is termed medium-sized. The chain links TRBV23-1 to TRBJ1-2; 11 bases match TRBD1. TRBV23-1 is an ORF, with its function uncertain. V lost 0 bases and J lost 0; bases outside the gene matches: 15. The CDR3 sequence is 21 residues long. The CDR3 nucleotides read TGCGCCAGCAGTCAATCTGGGTCAGCGGGACAGGGGGAGATTCCTAACTATGGCTACACCTTC. Amino acids: CASSQSGSAGQGEIPNYGYTF.

The V gene is TRBV5-1, the J gene TRBJ2-7; TRBD2 matches 13 bases. The CDR3 length is 15 residues. Losses at the gene ends were 0 bases for V and 4 bases for J; bases not matched to a gene: 1. Germline-derived CDR1 and CDR2 are SGHRS and YFSETQ. CDR3 nucleotides: TGCGCCAGCAGCTTGGGGGGACTAGCGGGATACGAGCAGTACTTC. Residues: CASSLGGLAGYEQYF.

The CDR3 loop reads CASSLEHERGDTQYF. The CDR3 DNA reads as TGCGCCAGCAGCTTGGAACATGAGCGGGGGGATACGCAGTATTTT. The chain couples TRBV5-1 to TRBJ2-3; 8 nucleotides agree with TRBD2. J was trimmed by 6 bases and V by 0 bases; bases with no gene match: 6. In germline, CDR1 is SGHRS, CDR2 YFSETQ. The CDR3 is made up of 15 amino acids.

Only a few counts were recorded for this clone. V usage is TRBV6-5 and J usage is TRBJ1-1, with 7 bases matching TRBD1. The germline gives CDR1 MNHEY, CDR2 SVGAGI. This CDR3 contains 14 residues. V was clipped by 2 bases and J by 0 bases; unmatched bases: 0. DNA for the CDR3: TGTGCCAGCAGTTACGACAGGGTGAACACTGAAGCTTTCTTT. The encoded protein is CASSYDRVNTEAFF.

The chain combines TRBV5-6 with TRBJ2-7; 9 nucleotides agree with TRBD2. The J segment lost 4 bases and the V segment lost 3 bases, leaving 5 bases of the junction unmatched. CDR3 length equals 14 residues. CDR1 and CDR2 (germline): SGHDT, YYEEEE. CDR3 loop: CASSYRLAEYEQYF. CDR3 sequence (DNA): TGTGCCAGCAGCTATCGACTAGCGGAGTACGAGCAGTACTTC. Using reference TRBV5-6 and TRBJ2-7 for the parts outside the CDR3, the full variable domain is DAGVTQSPTHLIKTRGQQVTLRCSPKSGHDTVSWYQQALGQGPQFIFQYYEEEERQRGNFPDRFSGHQFPNYSSELNVNALLLGDSALYLCASSYRLAEYEQYFGPGTRLTVT.

V and J are TRBV5-1 and TRBJ1-1; possible D gene TRBD1, 6 bases. Germline assignment: CDR1 SGHRS and CDR2 YFSETQ. V lost 4 bases, J lost 2 bases, and 15 bases lay in between. The CDR3 runs 15 residues. CDR3 nucleotides: TGCGCCAGCAGCGCGACCGGGACAAGAAACACTGAAGCTTTCTTT. Translated: CASSATGTRNTEAFF.

Only a few counts were recorded for this clone. V gene TRBV5-1 combines with J gene TRBJ2-1, with 7 bases that match TRBD2. Per the germline V gene, CDR1 is SGHRS and CDR2 is YFSETQ. V lost 4 bases to trimming and J lost 14 bases; unmatched junction nucleotides: 24. The CDR3 consists of 17 residues. This CDR3 reads CASSPGFGEGPVGSEFF. CDR3 nucleotide sequence: TGCGCCAGCAGCCCGGGCTTTGGGGAGGGCCCCGTGGGTAGTGAGTTCTTC.

This chain links TRBV7-2 with TRBJ2-3, with 8 bases that match TRBD2. CDR3 size: 14 residues. V dropped 5 bases and J dropped 12; count of bases not matched to a gene: 13. The germline CDR1 and CDR2 sequences are SGHTA and FQGNSA. CDR3 DNA sequence: TGTGCCAGCAGCCCCCAGGTAACGGGGGGGAAACAGTATTTT. Encoded protein: CASSPQVTGGKQYF.

This chain links TRBV5-4 with TRBJ2-5; D might be TRBD2 (6 bases). Trimming shortened V by 2 bases and J by 2 bases, and 10 bases separated the two germline ends. The CDR3 extends over 14 amino acids. Looked up from germline, CDR1 is SGHNT and CDR2 is YYREEE (reference sequence). The CDR3 coding sequence is TGTGCCAGCAGCTTTAGGGACTCGCAAGAGACCCAGTACTTC. As protein: CASSFRDSQETQYF.

The V call is TRBV5-8, the J call TRBJ1-4; D is unclear. Trimming removed 4 bases from V and 0 bases from J, with 13 bases in between. The CDR3 is 16 residues long. CDR1 and CDR2 (germline): SGHTS, YDEGEE. CDR3 in amino acids: CASSAGRVATNEKLFF. The CDR3 DNA is TGTGCCAGCAGCGCGGGGAGAGTTGCAACTAATGAAAAACTGTTTTTT. Based on the CDR3 plus reference TRBV5-8 and TRBJ1-4, the full variable domain is EAGVTQSPTHLIKTRGQQATLRCSPISGHTSVYWYQQALGLGLQFLLWYDEGEERNRGNFPPRFSGRQFPNYSSELNVNALELEDSALYLCASSAGRVATNEKLFFGSGTQLSVL.

This clone appeared a few times. A read error may account for a junction end that differs from germline. CDR3: CASSSRLATYNEQFF. CDR3 nucleotides: TGTGCTAGCAGCTCCCGACTAGCCACCTACAATGAGCAGTTCTTC. The chain recombines TRBV7-7 with TRBJ2-1; 7 positions match TRBD2. This CDR3 is 15 amino acids long. Germline CDR1 and CDR2: SSHAT and FNYEAQ (reference sequence).

The CDR3 DNA follows: TGTGCCAGCGCGAGCTCTGGAAACACCATATATTTT. It encodes CASASSGNTIYF. The V gene is TRBV12-3 or TRBV12-4, the J gene TRBJ1-3; D remains ambiguous. This CDR3 is 12 amino acids long. Between the trimmed V and J ends, which lost 8 bases and 0 bases, there was a span of 5 bases.